Following are 29 T cell receptor beta chains from one sample sequenced in a study of OX40 agonist ivuxolimab in advanced cancers. Assay used: immunoSEQ multiplex PCR; TCRdb lists only in-frame clones, some missing. The table shows 40,000 to 60,000 clones, with approximately 86% occurring only once. Here the sequenced sample was CD4+ or CD8+ T cells sorted from blood, taken in a trial of the OX40 agonist ivuxolimab. These TCRs come from an adult with an advanced solid tumor such as melanoma, head and neck, liver or kidney cancer.

About this clone: In the same sample, other DNA sequences code for this CDR3. The chain links TRBV10-3 to TRBJ2-5; D may be TRBD2 (5 bases). From germline, CDR1 is ENHRY and CDR2 SYGVKD. V lost 8 bases, J lost 1 base, and 8 bases lay in between. This CDR3 has 12 residues. The CDR3 loop is CAISGSQETQYF. In DNA, the CDR3 is TGTGCCATCTCGGGAAGCCAAGAGACCCAGTACTTC.

J is TRBJ2-1 and V is TRBV29-1; unclear D gene. Between the trimmed V and J ends, which lost 4 bases and 0 bases, there was a span of 13 bases. CDR1 is SQVTM, CDR2 ANQGSEA, per germline. The CDR3 sequence is 15 residues long. In DNA, the CDR3 is TGCAGCGTTGTGAAACTTCTAAGCTCCTACAATGAGCAGTTCTTC. Amino acid sequence: CSVVKLLSSYNEQFF.

J is TRBJ1-1 and V is TRBV10-2; 9 bases align to TRBD1. This CDR3 region has 13 residues. Germline loops: CDR1 WSHSY, CDR2 SAAADI. J was trimmed by 6 bases and V by 6 bases; bases with no gene match: 5. The CDR3 protein is CASSRQGGAEAFF. The CDR3 region has the DNA TGCGCCAGCAGCAGACAGGGGGGGGCTGAAGCTTTCTTT.

The chain links TRBV10-3 to TRBJ1-2; the match to TRBD1 covers 10 bases. The CDR3 sequence is 14 residues long. Germline trimming cut 3 bases from V and 8 bases from J; bases unmatched to any gene: 6. Per the germline V gene, CDR1 is ENHRY and CDR2 is SYGVKD. Written as DNA, the CDR3 is TGTGCCATCAGTGAAGGGACAGGGGCTGAAGGCTACACCTTC. Amino acids: CAISEGTGAEGYTF.

The chain employs TRBV9 and TRBJ1-3, with 9 bases identical to TRBD1. Germline CDR1 reads SGDLS; CDR2 reads YYNGEE. The length of the CDR3 is 16 residues. The ends lost 0 bases at V and 4 bases at J; junction bases unmatched: 5. This CDR3 reads CASSVEGQGYGNTIYF. Here the CDR3 DNA reads TGTGCCAGCAGCGTAGAGGGACAGGGTTACGGAAACACCATATATTTT.

The genes are TRBV5-6 and TRBJ1-2; D might be TRBD1 (5 bases). Trimming left V 7 bases short and J 2 bases short, with 15 bases between. The CDR3 contains 14 residues. Germline V gene data show CDR1 as SGHDT and CDR2 as YYEEEE. CDR3 DNA: TGTGCCAGCTCCCCCCGGGGGGTCAACTATGGCTACACCTTC. It specifies CASSPRGVNYGYTF.

The chain recombines TRBV25-1 with TRBJ1-1, with 11 bases aligning to TRBD1. The CDR3 is 16 amino acids. Germline loops: CDR1 MGHDK, CDR2 SYGVNS. V was clipped by 5 bases and J by 1 base; unmatched bases: 6. CDR3 amino acids: CASSPLGQGENTEAFF. CDR3 DNA sequence: TGTGCCAGCAGTCCATTGGGACAGGGGGAGAACACTGAAGCTTTCTTT.

The chain has TRBV5-4 and TRBJ1-1; D possibly corresponds to TRBD1 (6 bases). This CDR3 has 14 residues. V lost 4 bases and J lost 3, with 13 bases in between. The V gene's germline CDR1 is SGHNT and CDR2 YYREEE (reference sequence). In DNA form, the CDR3 reads TGTGCCAGCAGCCTTCAGGGGTCGTACACTGAAGCTTTCTTT. It yields the protein CASSLQGSYTEAFF.

The rearrangement links TRBV6-4 to TRBJ2-3; D unclear. Germline assignment: CDR1 MRHNA and CDR2 SNTAGT. The CDR3 length is 15 residues. V was shortened by 7 bases and J by 2 bases, with 16 bases between the two germline ends. This chain's CDR3 is CASIRPCPATDTQYF. Here the CDR3 DNA reads TGTGCCAGCATTCGACCCTGTCCGGCCACAGATACGCAGTATTTT.

This sequence joins TRBV15 and TRBJ2-5; either TRBD1 or TRBD2 may fit D (5 bases each). The CDR3 totals 16 residues. Germline assignment: CDR1 LNHNV and CDR2 YYDKDF (reference sequence). V was shortened by 1 base and J by 1 base, with 13 bases between the two germline ends. In DNA, the CDR3 is TGTGCCACCAGCAGAGTTGGTGGGGGAGTCCAAGAGACCCAGTACTTC. This gives the protein CATSRVGGGVQETQYF.

The rearrangement uses TRBV2 and TRBJ1-5, with 11 nucleotides matching TRBD1. The CDR3 sequence is 15 residues long. The V gene end was trimmed by 6 bases and the J gene end by 7 bases; junction bases not matched to a gene: 8. Germline assignment: CDR1 SNHLY and CDR2 FYNNEI. CDR3 residues: CASSNGQGAAQPQHF. The CDR3 DNA sequence: TGTGCCAGCAGCAACGGACAGGGGGCCGCCCAGCCCCAGCATTTT. Combining the CDR3 with reference TRBV2 and TRBJ1-5 gives the whole variable domain EPEVTQTPSHQVTQMGQEVILRCVPISNHLYFYWYRQILGQKVEFLVSFYNNEISEKSEIFDDQFSVERPDGSNFTLKIRSTKLEDSAMYFCASSNGQGAAQPQHFGDGTRLSIL.

The genes are TRBV2 and TRBJ2-2; TRBD2 matches 9 bases. The J segment lost 0 bases and the V segment lost 1 base, leaving 12 bases of the junction unmatched. The V gene's germline CDR1 is SNHLY and CDR2 FYNNEI. This CDR3 contains 20 residues. In DNA form, the CDR3 reads TGTGCCAGCAGTGAAGTGGGTTTAGCGGGGGATTACGCGAACACCGGGGAGCTGTTTTTT. Translating gives CASSEVGLAGDYANTGELFF.

The V gene is TRBV5-1, the J gene TRBJ1-3; TRBD1 matches 10 bases. CDR1 is SGHRS and CDR2 is YFSETQ in the germline V gene. The J segment lost 4 bases and the V segment lost 4 bases, leaving 5 bases of the junction unmatched. The CDR3 covers 15 residues. The CDR3 DNA reads TGCGCCAGCAGCGGCGACAGGGGGCAAGGAAACACCATATATTTT. It specifies CASSGDRGQGNTIYF.

This clone was seen more than once but under ten times. This chain joins TRBV30 and TRBJ1-1; no definite D call. V gave up 5 bases and J gave up 3 bases, with 7 bases separating them. CDR1 is GTSNPN, CDR2 SVGIG, per germline (reference sequence). This CDR3 contains 11 residues. CDR3 residues: CAWGKDTEAFF. CDR3 nucleotides: TGTGCCTGGGGGAAGGACACTGAAGCTTTCTTT.

This chain uses TRBV5-4 with TRBJ2-5, with 7 bases fitting TRBD2. Trimming took 0 bases from V and 4 from J; bases not matched to a gene: 6. This CDR3 region has 15 residues. The germline V gene has CDR1 SGHNT and CDR2 YYREEE (reference sequence). CDR3 bases: TGTGCCAGCAGCTTGGGTCCGGGAGGAGGAGAGACCCAGTACTTC. Protein sequence: CASSLGPGGGETQYF.

V and J are TRBV30 and TRBJ2-5; D is perhaps TRBD1 (6 bases). The V gene lost 3 bases and the J gene lost 5 bases, with 19 bases spanning the gap. Germline assignment: CDR1 GTSNPN and CDR2 SVGIG (reference sequence). The CDR3 is 15 amino acids. CDR3 nucleotide sequence: TGTGCCTGGAGAATGACAGGTCAGGTAGGGGAGACCCAGTACTTC. As protein: CAWRMTGQVGETQYF.

The chain recombines TRBV6-6 with TRBJ2-7; D is perhaps TRBD1 (5 bases). The CDR3 runs 12 residues. V lost 7 bases to trimming and J lost 3 bases, with 10 bases between them. Germline CDR1 is MNHNY and CDR2 is SVGAGI (reference sequence). The CDR3: CASNLDIYEQYF. CDR3 DNA: TGTGCCAGCAATTTGGACATCTACGAGCAGTACTTC.

CDR3 nucleotide sequence: TGTGCCAGCAGCTTAGTCAGAACAGGGATGAATTCGGAGGGCTACACCTTC. This codes for CASSLVRTGMNSEGYTF. V usage is TRBV7-2 and J usage is TRBJ1-2; a possible D gene is TRBD1 (6 bases). Trimming cost V 1 base and J 8 bases, with 23 bases left between them. The CDR3 extends over 17 amino acids. CDR1 and CDR2 from the germline V gene are SGHTA and FQGNSA.

This chain joins TRBV6-1 and TRBJ1-6; D remains unclear. V dropped 2 bases and J dropped 10 bases, with 3 bases sitting between them. The CDR3 length is 11 residues. Germline values: CDR1 MNHNS, CDR2 SASEGT. The CDR3 reads CASSESSPLHF. The CDR3 DNA reads TGTGCCAGCAGTGAAAGCTCACCCCTCCACTTT.

The chain carries TRBV9 and TRBJ2-1; D is perhaps TRBD2 (6 bases). V was trimmed by 7 bases and J by 10 bases, leaving 18 bases between them. Germline V gene sequence: CDR1 SGDLS, CDR2 YYNGEE. This CDR3 has 13 residues. The CDR3 region is CASCHGGCREQFF. The CDR3 DNA follows: TGTGCCAGCTGCCATGGGGGGTGCAGAGAGCAGTTCTTC.

The chain links TRBV6-5 to TRBJ2-7; D not certain. The CDR3 extends over 11 amino acids. The V end was cut by 6 bases, the J end by 4 bases, with 7 bases between. The V gene's germline CDR1 is MNHEY and CDR2 SVGAGI. The CDR3: CASRTLYEQYF. In nucleotides, the CDR3 is TGTGCCAGCAGGACCTTATACGAGCAGTACTTC.

On this clone itself: It is unclear where the CDR3 begins or ends on the DNA, so no DNA is shown, and the CDR3 is as TCRdb lists it. The V gene is TRBV6-9, the J gene TRBJ2-1. The CDR3 numbers 16 amino acids, ends counted. Germline CDR1 is MNHGY and CDR2 is SVAAGI. The CDR3 region is CASSYYVGPGYNEQFF.

The rearrangement joins TRBV18 to TRBJ1-5, with D perhaps TRBD1 (5 bases). The CDR3 consists of 15 residues. The germline V and J ends were trimmed by 4 bases and 3 bases, with 13 bases remaining between them. Germline V gene data show CDR1 as KGHSH and CDR2 as LQKENI. The CDR3, as DNA: TGTGCCAGCTCACGCACAGGTGCTTTCAATCAGCCCCAGCATTTT. It translates to CASSRTGAFNQPQHF.

This chain uses TRBV5-1 with TRBJ2-7, with D uncertain. V dropped 4 bases and J dropped 0 bases, with 11 bases sitting between them. This CDR3 spans 14 amino acids. Per germline, CDR1 SGHRS and CDR2 YFSETQ. The CDR3 loop is CASSLNGASYEQYF. The DNA of the CDR3 is TGCGCCAGCAGCCTGAATGGTGCCTCCTACGAGCAGTACTTC.

The chain links TRBV7-9 to TRBJ2-5, with D perhaps matching TRBD1 or TRBD2 (6 bases each). V shed 4 bases and J shed 4 bases, with 16 bases lying between them. Germline CDR1 SEHNR, CDR2 FQNEAQ (reference sequence). This CDR3 region has 15 residues. The chain's CDR3 is CASSSGAGGRETQYF. In DNA, the CDR3 is TGTGCCAGCAGCTCGGGGGCCGGGGGCAGAGAGACCCAGTACTTC.

The genes are TRBV10-3 and TRBJ2-7; no reliable D call. Germline V CDR1 and CDR2: ENHRY, SYGVKD. The CDR3 extends over 13 amino acids. V lost 6 bases and J 1 base, leaving 10 bases between the germline ends. CDR3 nucleotide sequence: TGTGCCATCAGATACGACAAATCCTACGAGCAGTACTTC. Translated, it gives CAIRYDKSYEQYF.

V usage is TRBV4-2 and J usage is TRBJ1-2; 7 bases map to TRBD1. Germline CDR1 LGHNA, CDR2 YNFKEQ. This CDR3 spans 15 amino acids. V was clipped by 2 bases and J by 2 bases; unmatched bases: 5. CDR3 amino acids: CASSQSGTANYGYTF. In DNA form, the CDR3 reads TGTGCCAGCAGCCAATCCGGGACAGCCAACTATGGCTACACCTTC.

Points on this clone: The conserved phenylalanine or tryptophan is not found at the CDR3 terminus, so this likely reflects a read error. The chain carries TRBV5-1 and TRBJ2-7; D not certain. Trimming took off 1 base at V and 4 bases at J, with 15 bases between the two ends. This CDR3 spans 15 amino acids. The germline V gene has CDR1 SGHRS and CDR2 YFSETQ. The CDR3 DNA is TGCGCCAGCAGCTTGTCACAGACCAAGGTATACGAGCAGTACCTC. Its translation: CASSLSQTKVYEQYL.

The chain combines TRBV18 with TRBJ2-1, with a possible D match to TRBD2 (5 bases). V lost 3 bases and J lost 6, with 24 bases in between. CDR3 length: 18 amino acids. The germline V gene has CDR1 KGHSH and CDR2 LQKENI. The CDR3 DNA reads TGTGCCAGCTCACCGCGTGGTTCGGGGAACCGCCCACTCAATGAGCAGTTCTTC. Protein product: CASSPRGSGNRPLNEQFF. The variable domain in full, with the rest retrieved from reference TRBV18 and TRBJ2-1, is NAGVMQNPRHLVRRRGQEARLRCSPMKGHSHVYWYRQLPEEGLKFMVYLQKENIIDESGMPKERFSAEFPKEGPSILRIQQVVRGDSAAYFCASSPRGSGNRPLNEQFFGPGTRLTVL.